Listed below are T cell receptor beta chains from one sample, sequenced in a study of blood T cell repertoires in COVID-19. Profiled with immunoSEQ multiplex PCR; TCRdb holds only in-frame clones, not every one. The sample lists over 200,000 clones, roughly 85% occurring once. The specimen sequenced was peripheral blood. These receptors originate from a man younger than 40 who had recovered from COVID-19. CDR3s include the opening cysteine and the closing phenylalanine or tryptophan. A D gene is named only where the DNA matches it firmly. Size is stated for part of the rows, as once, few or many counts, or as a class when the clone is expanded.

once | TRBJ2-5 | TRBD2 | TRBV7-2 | CASSSGLAGRETQYF | TGTGCCAGCAGTTCCGGACTAGCGGGACGGGAGACCCAGTACTTC
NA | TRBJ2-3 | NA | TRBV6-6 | CASSSILAKDTQYF | TGTGCCAGCAGTTCAATACTAGCAAAAGATACGCAGTATTTT
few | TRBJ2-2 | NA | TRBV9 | CASSSFARDTGELFF | TGTGCCAGCAGTTCCTTTGCTCGGGACACCGGGGAGCTGTTTTTT
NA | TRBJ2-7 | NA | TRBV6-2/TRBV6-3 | CASSYSMSYEQYF | TGTGCCAGCAGTTACTCGATGAGCTACGAGCAGTACTTC
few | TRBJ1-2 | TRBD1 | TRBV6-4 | CASSDSQTGANYGYTF | TGTGCCAGCAGTGACTCGCAAACAGGGGCTAACTATGGCTACACCTTC
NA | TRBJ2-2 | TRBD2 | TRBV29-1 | CSVDGGTTGELFF | TGCAGCGTTGACGGGGGGACCACCGGGGAGCTGTTTTTT
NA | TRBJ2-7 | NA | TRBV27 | CASSPSWGPQGQYF | TGTGCCAGCAGTCCCTCGTGGGGGCCTCAGGGGCAGTACTTC
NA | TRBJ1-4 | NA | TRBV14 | CASREGEATNEKLFF | TGTGCCAGCAGAGAGGGGGAAGCAACTAATGAAAAACTGTTTTTT
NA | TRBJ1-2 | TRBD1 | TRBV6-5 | CASTGTGVNYGYTF | TGTGCCAGCACGGGGACAGGGGTAAACTATGGCTACACCTTC
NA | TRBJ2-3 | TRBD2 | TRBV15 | CATSRDVGERGGSGAGTDTQYF | TGTGCCACCAGCAGAGATGTTGGCGAGCGGGGGGGTTCTGGGGCTGGCACAGATACGCAGTATTTT
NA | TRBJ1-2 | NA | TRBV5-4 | CASSSDDLPPEWGYTF | TGTGCCAGCAGCAGCGATGACCTCCCCCCTGAATGGGGCTACACCTTC
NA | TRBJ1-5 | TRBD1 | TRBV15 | CATSRDLPGQGAAQPQHF | TGTGCCACCAGCAGAGATTTGCCGGGACAGGGGGCTGCTCAGCCCCAGCATTTT
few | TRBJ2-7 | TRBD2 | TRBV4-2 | CASSQEGLADSYEQYF | TGTGCCAGCAGCCAAGAGGGGCTAGCGGACTCCTACGAGCAGTACTTC
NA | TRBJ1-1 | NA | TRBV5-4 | CASSLGGDRNTEAFF | TGTGCCAGCAGCTTGGGGGGGGATAGGAACACTGAAGCTTTCTTT
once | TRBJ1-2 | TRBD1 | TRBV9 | CASSGKGARDYGYTF | TGTGCCAGCAGCGGGAAGGGGGCGCGGGACTATGGCTACACCTTC
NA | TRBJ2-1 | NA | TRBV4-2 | CASSQDPLSAIKNEQFF | TGTGCCAGCAGCCAAGATCCTCTCAGCGCGATCAAAAATGAGCAGTTCTTC
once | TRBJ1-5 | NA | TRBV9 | CASSVGQRDQPQHF | TGTGCCAGCAGCGTAGGACAGAGAGATCAGCCCCAGCATTTT
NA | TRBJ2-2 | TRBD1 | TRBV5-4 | CASSFAGGNTGELFF | TGTGCCAGCAGCTTTGCAGGGGGCAACACCGGGGAGCTGTTTTTT
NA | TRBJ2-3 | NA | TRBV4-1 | CASSQSQGMGDTQYF | TGCGCCAGCAGCCAGAGTCAGGGGATGGGGGATACGCAGTATTTT
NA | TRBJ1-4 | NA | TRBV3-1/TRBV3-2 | CASSQEFPSPTAFNEKLFF | TGTGCCAGCAGCCAAGAGTTTCCGTCTCCCACCGCGTTTAATGAAAAACTGTTTTTT
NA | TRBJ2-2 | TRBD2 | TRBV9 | CASRSSGGSETGELFF | TGTGCCAGCAGGTCAAGCGGGGGCTCGGAAACGGGGGAGCTGTTTTTT
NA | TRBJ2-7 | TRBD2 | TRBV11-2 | CASSSIGTSGVHEQYF | TGTGCCAGCAGCTCCATCGGGACTAGCGGGGTGCACGAGCAGTACTTC
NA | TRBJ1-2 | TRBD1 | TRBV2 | CASSGDSHGYTF | TGTGCCAGCAGTGGGGACAGCCATGGCTACACCTTC
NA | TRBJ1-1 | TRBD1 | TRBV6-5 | CVVYIQGVTEAFF | TGTGTCGTATATATCCAGGGGGTAACTGAAGCTTTCTTT
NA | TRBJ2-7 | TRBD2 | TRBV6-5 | CASSYAGGNLIHEQYF | TGTGCCAGCAGTTACGCGGGGGGAAATCTTATCCACGAGCAGTACTTC
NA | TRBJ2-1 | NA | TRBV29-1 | CSVGGGGPRDEQFF | TGCAGCGTTGGCGGCGGGGGCCCTCGGGATGAGCAGTTCTTC
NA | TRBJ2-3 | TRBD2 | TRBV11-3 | CASSLGLADTQYF | TGTGCCAGCAGCTTAGGACTAGCGGATACGCAGTATTTT
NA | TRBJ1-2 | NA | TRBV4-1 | CASSQEAGANYGYTF | TGCGCCAGCAGCCAAGAGGCGGGAGCTAACTATGGCTACACCTTC
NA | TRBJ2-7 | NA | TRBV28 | CASRTGEVEQYF | TGTGCCAGCAGAACAGGGGAGGTCGAGCAGTACTTC
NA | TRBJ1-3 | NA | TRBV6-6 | CASYKGAALSGNTIYF | TGTGCCAGCTATAAAGGGGCAGCACTCTCTGGAAACACCATATATTTT
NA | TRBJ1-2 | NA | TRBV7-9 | CASGEGGFNYGYTF | TGTGCCAGCGGGGAGGGCGGTTTCAACTATGGCTACACCTTC
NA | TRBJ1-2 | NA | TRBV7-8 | CASSPSGGVSYGYTF | TGTGCCAGCAGCCCTTCTGGGGGGGTAAGCTATGGCTACACCTTC
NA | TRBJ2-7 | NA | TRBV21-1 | CASSKPQRGGQTSYEQYF | TGTGCCAGCAGCAAGCCCCAGCGGGGGGGCCAAACCTCCTACGAGCAGTACTTC
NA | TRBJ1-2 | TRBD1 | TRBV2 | CASSERPGGPDGYTF | TGTGCCAGCAGTGAAAGACCAGGGGGCCCCGATGGCTACACCTTC
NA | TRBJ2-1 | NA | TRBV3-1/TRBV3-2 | CASSQNYHNEQFF | TGTGCCAGCAGCCAGAACTACCACAATGAGCAGTTCTTC
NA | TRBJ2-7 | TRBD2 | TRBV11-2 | CASSSGGLYEQYF | TGTGCCAGCAGCTCGGGGGGACTCTACGAGCAGTACTTC
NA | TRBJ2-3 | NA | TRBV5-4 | CASSGSGGGPLTDTQYF | TGTGCCAGCAGCGGCTCTGGGGGGGGGCCCCTCACAGATACGCAGTATTTT
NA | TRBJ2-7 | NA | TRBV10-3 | CAISDQLYEQYF | TGTGCCATCAGTGATCAACTCTACGAGCAGTACTTC
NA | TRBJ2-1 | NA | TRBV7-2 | CASSLEGTPPYNEQFF | TGTGCCAGCAGCTTAGAGGGGACTCCCCCCTACAATGAGCAGTTCTTC
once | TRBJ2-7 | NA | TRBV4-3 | CASSPEKAAAYEQYF | TGCGCCAGCAGCCCTGAGAAAGCGGCAGCCTACGAGCAGTACTTC
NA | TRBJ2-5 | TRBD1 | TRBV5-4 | CASSLTGQGQETQYF | TGTGCCAGCAGCCTCACGGGACAGGGACAAGAGACCCAGTACTTC
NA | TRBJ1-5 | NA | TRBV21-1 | CASRTFRVQPQHF | TGTGCCAGCAGAACCTTCAGGGTTCAGCCCCAGCATTTT
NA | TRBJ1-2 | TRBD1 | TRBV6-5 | CASSYPPDRSLEGYTF | TGTGCCAGCAGTTACCCGCCGGACAGGTCCCTCGAGGGCTACACCTTC
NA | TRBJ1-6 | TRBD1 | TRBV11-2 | CASSLEAGGLGSPLHF | TGTGCCAGCAGCTTAGAGGCAGGGGGCCTGGGTTCACCCCTCCACTTT
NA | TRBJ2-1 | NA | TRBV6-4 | CASAQSEVVNEQFF | TGTGCCAGCGCCCAGAGTGAGGTAGTAAATGAGCAGTTCTTC
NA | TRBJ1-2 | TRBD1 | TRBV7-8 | CASSLGYDRGLGGYTF | TGTGCCAGCAGCTTAGGTTACGACAGGGGGCTAGGGGGCTACACCTTC
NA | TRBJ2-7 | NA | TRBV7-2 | CASSLVPGDGEQYF | TGTGCCAGCAGCTTAGTACCAGGGGATGGTGAGCAGTACTTC
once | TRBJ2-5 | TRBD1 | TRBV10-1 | CASSRTGEETQYF | TGCGCCAGCAGTCGGACAGGGGAAGAGACCCAGTACTTC
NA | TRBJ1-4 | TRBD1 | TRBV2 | CASSGQTNEKLFF | TGTGCCAGCTCGGGACAGACTAATGAAAAACTGTTTTTT
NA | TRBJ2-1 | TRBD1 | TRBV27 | CASSLTGVSYNEQFF | TGTGCCAGCAGTTTAACAGGGGTATCCTACAATGAGCAGTTCTTC
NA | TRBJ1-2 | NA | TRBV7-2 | CASSPVGQKYGYTF | TGTGCCAGCAGCCCCGTCGGACAGAAATATGGCTACACCTTC
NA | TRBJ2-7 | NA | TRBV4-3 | CASSLLRDTLYEQYF | TGCGCCAGCAGCCTCCTCCGGGACACCCTCTACGAGCAGTACTTC